Sequencing of this TCR beta chain was carried out in a study of graft-versus-host responses after intestinal transplantation. On the study more broadly: Recipients uniformly received anti-thymocyte globulin induction, followed by tacrolimus and steroids for roughly 3 years.

The CDR3 is made up of 16 amino acids. V lost 1 base and J lost 2, with 15 bases in between. The germline V gene has CDR1 KGHSH and CDR2 LQKENI. Sequenced by immunoSEQ multiplex PCR; TCRdb stores in-frame clones only, minus some. This sample has tens of thousands of clones, with 80% to 90% found just once. A remark on this clone: The antigen is unknown.

V gene TRBV18 combines with J gene TRBJ2-7, with TRBD2 as a possible D gene (6 bases). This TCR was recovered from a human donor who received an intestinal transplant. The material sequenced was unstimulated CD8+ T cells sorted from spleen or lymph node cells, taken before intestinal transplant. DNA for the CDR3: TGTGCCAGCTCACCACAGAGGTGGGGGGACCCCTACGAGCAGTACTTC. Translation: CASSPQRWGDPYEQYF.